These 13 T cell receptor beta chains came from one sample sequenced in a study of neoadjuvant nivolumab and ipilimumab in lung cancer. Profiled with immunoSEQ multiplex PCR; TCRdb holds only in-frame clones, not every one. The sample contains about 26,000 clones, around 80% of which appear only once. Sequences were derived from peripheral blood, sampled before neoadjuvant nivolumab, alone or with ipilimumab. These receptors originate from an adult with non-small cell lung cancer.

V gene TRBV7-2 combines with J gene TRBJ1-2, with D perhaps matching TRBD1 (5 bases). Germline loops: CDR1 SGHTA, CDR2 FQGNSA. This CDR3 has 13 residues. Trimming removed 1 base at V and 8 bases at J, with 11 bases between. Here the CDR3 reads CASSLETGTGYTF. The CDR3 DNA is TGTGCCAGCAGCTTAGAGACGGGGACCGGCTACACCTTC.

V is TRBV9 and J is TRBJ2-3; 9 bases match TRBD2. This CDR3 is 16 amino acids long. Per the germline V gene, CDR1 is SGDLS and CDR2 is YYNGEE. With 0 bases clipped from V and 4 bases from J, the junction kept 6 bases outside the gene matches. CDR3 bases: TGTGCCAGCAGCGTAGCGGGCGGGGGGGCCTCAGATACGCAGTATTTT. It is translated as CASSVAGGGASDTQYF.

V gene TRBV2 combines with J gene TRBJ1-5, with 7 bases matching TRBD1. With V trimmed by 8 bases and J by 4 bases, 5 bases remained unmatched. CDR1 and CDR2 (germline): SNHLY, FYNNEI. This CDR3 has 13 amino acids. The CDR3 coding sequence is TGTGCCAGCGGTGGGACAGAGAATCAGCCCCAGCATTTT. Translation: CASGGTENQPQHF.

This chain uses TRBV5-1 with TRBJ1-5, with D perhaps matching TRBD1 (6 bases). The germline V and J ends were trimmed by 4 bases and 3 bases, with 11 bases remaining between them. The CDR3 is made up of 14 amino acids. Germline V gene sequence: CDR1 SGHRS, CDR2 YFSETQ. CDR3 sequence reads: CASSPGQNNQPQHF. CDR3 bases: TGCGCCAGCAGCCCCGGACAGAACAATCAGCCCCAGCATTTT.

The chain joins TRBV28 to TRBJ1-5; D remains ambiguous. V shed 3 bases and J shed 3 bases, with 12 bases lying between them. Per the germline V gene, CDR1 is MDHEN and CDR2 is SYDVKM. This CDR3 has 15 residues. The CDR3 DNA is TGTGCCAGCAGTTTTGGGGTTTGGTTCAATCAGCCCCAGCATTTT. As protein: CASSFGVWFNQPQHF.

The J gene is TRBJ2-7, the V gene TRBV28; TRBD1 aligns across 9 bases. The junction had 12 bases not matched to a gene; V was cut back by 6 bases and J by 6 bases. Germline CDR1 and CDR2: MDHEN and SYDVKM. There are 15 residues in the CDR3. The CDR3 protein is CASSTGQGRQGEQYF. CDR3 in DNA: TGTGCCAGCAGCACGGGACAGGGCAGACAAGGCGAGCAGTACTTC.

The chain uses TRBV29-1 and TRBJ1-1, with D maybe TRBD1 (5 bases). The CDR3 has 11 amino acids. Germline V gives CDR1 SQVTM, CDR2 ANQGSEA. The V and J ends lost 6 bases and 7 bases respectively, with 12 bases between them. The CDR3 DNA reads as TGCAGCGTCTTTCGGGGCGGTGAAGCTTTCTTT. Translated: CSVFRGGEAFF.

This chain uses TRBV20-1 with TRBJ2-5, with D perhaps given as TRBD1 or TRBD2 (6 bases each). The V and J ends lost 7 bases and 14 bases respectively, with 17 bases between them. The CDR3 sequence is 10 residues long. The germline V gene has CDR1 DFQATT and CDR2 SNEGSKA (reference sequence). The CDR3 loop is CSVSRGRAYF. The DNA for the CDR3 is TGCAGTGTTTCCCGGGGGCGGGCTTACTTC.

The chain links TRBV11-2 to TRBJ1-1; 9 nucleotides match TRBD1. The V segment lost 3 bases and the J segment 10 bases; nucleotides outside the gene matches: 3. The CDR3 runs to 12 residues. Germline-derived CDR1 and CDR2 are SGHAT and FQNNGV. The CDR3 DNA sequence: TGTGCCAGCAGCTTGGGACAGGGAAGAGCTTTCTTT. It yields the protein CASSLGQGRAFF.

V gene TRBV9 combines with J gene TRBJ2-2, with 9 bases identical to TRBD1. Germline V gives CDR1 SGDLS, CDR2 YYNGEE. V lost 0 bases and J lost 5; bases outside the gene matches: 5. The CDR3 length is 16 residues. The DNA for the CDR3 is TGTGCCAGCAGCGTAGCGGGGACAGGGCATACCGGGGAGCTGTTTTTT. It translates to CASSVAGTGHTGELFF.

The J gene is TRBJ2-1, the V gene TRBV5-1, with 10 bases lining up with TRBD2. The trim removed 6 bases at V and 5 bases at J, leaving 5 bases unmatched. CDR1 SGHRS and CDR2 YFSETQ come from the germline V gene. CDR3 size: 14 residues. CDR3 protein: CASMLAGADNEQFF. As DNA, the CDR3 is TGCGCCAGCATGCTAGCGGGGGCCGACAATGAGCAGTTCTTC. The full variable domain, with the rest looked up from reference TRBV5-1 and TRBJ2-1, is KAGVTQTPRYLIKTRGQQVTLSCSPISGHRSVSWYQQTPGQGLQFLFEYFSETQRNKGNFPGRFSGRQFSNSRSEMNVSTLELGDSALYLCASMLAGADNEQFFGPGTRLTVL.

The chain links TRBV5-5 to TRBJ2-7; TRBD1 agrees at 7 bases. Trimming took 3 bases from V and 5 from J; bases not matched to a gene: 8. Germline CDR1 and CDR2: SGHKS and YYEKEE (reference sequence). This CDR3 is 14 amino acids long. CDR3 amino acids: CASSSGQPSDEQYF. For the CDR3, the DNA is TGTGCCAGCAGCTCGGGACAGCCCTCTGACGAGCAGTACTTC.

A remark on this clone: This same CDR3 is encoded by further DNA sequences in the sample. This sequence joins TRBV5-1 and TRBJ2-5, with a weak D call TRBD2 (5 bases). CDR3 size: 15 residues. Germline CDR1 SGHRS, CDR2 YFSETQ. The V gene lost 1 base and the J gene lost 5 bases, with 15 bases spanning the gap. CDR3 protein: CASSLTKGGSETQYF. Written as DNA, the CDR3 is TGCGCCAGCAGCTTGACGAAAGGAGGCAGTGAGACCCAGTACTTC.